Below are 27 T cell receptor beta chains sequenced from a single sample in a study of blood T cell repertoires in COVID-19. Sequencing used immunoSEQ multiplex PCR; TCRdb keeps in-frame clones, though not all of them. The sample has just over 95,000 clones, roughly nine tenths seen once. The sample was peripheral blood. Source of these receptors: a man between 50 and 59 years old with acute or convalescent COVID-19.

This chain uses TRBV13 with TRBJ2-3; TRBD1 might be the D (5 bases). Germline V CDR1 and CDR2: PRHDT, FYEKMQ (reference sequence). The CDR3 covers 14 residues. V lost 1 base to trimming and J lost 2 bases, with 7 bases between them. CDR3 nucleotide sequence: TGTGCCAGCAGCTTAGAACAGGACACAGATACGCAGTATTTT. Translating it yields CASSLEQDTDTQYF.

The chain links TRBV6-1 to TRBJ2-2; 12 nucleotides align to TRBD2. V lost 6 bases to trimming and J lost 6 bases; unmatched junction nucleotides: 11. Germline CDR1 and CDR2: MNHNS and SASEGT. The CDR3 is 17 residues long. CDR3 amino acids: CASSERPSGRAPGELFF. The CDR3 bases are TGTGCCAGCAGCGAACGCCCTAGCGGGAGGGCCCCCGGGGAGCTGTTTTTT.

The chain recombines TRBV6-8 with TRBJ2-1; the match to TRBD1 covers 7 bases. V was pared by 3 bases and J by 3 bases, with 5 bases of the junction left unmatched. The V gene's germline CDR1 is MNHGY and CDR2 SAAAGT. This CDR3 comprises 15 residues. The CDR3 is CASSYGTVFYNEQFF. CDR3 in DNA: TGTGCCAGCAGTTATGGGACAGTTTTCTACAATGAGCAGTTCTTC.

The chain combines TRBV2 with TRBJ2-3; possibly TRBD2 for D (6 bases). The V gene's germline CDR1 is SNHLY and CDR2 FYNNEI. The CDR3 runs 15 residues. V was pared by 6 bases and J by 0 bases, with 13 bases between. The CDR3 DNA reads TGTGCCAGCAGGAAAATAGGGACTAGCACAGATACGCAGTATTTT. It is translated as CASRKIGTSTDTQYF.

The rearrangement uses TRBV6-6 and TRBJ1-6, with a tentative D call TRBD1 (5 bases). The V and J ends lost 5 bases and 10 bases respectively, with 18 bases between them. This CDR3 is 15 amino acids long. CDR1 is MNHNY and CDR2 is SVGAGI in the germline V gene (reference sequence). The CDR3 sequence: CASSHKTWGYSPLHF. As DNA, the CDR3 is TGTGCCAGCAGTCATAAGACATGGGGCTACTCACCCCTCCACTTT.

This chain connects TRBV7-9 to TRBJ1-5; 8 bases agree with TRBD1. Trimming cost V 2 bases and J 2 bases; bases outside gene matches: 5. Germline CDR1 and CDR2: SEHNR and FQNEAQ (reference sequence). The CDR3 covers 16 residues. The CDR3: CASSLQGARGNQPQHF. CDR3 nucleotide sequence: TGTGCCAGCAGCTTACAGGGGGCGCGAGGCAATCAGCCCCAGCATTTT.

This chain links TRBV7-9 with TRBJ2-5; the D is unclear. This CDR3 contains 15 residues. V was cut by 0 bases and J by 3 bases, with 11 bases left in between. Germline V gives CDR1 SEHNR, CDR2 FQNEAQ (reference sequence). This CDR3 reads CASSLAVAEEETQYF. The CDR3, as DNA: TGTGCCAGCAGCTTAGCGGTGGCAGAAGAAGAGACCCAGTACTTC.

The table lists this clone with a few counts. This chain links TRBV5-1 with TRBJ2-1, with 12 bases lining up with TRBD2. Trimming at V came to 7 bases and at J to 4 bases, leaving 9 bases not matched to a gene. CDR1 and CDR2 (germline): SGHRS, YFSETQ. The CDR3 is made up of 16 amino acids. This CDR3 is CASSRGGTSGYNEQFF. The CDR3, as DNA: TGCGCCAGCTCCCGGGGGGGGACTAGCGGGTACAATGAGCAGTTCTTC.

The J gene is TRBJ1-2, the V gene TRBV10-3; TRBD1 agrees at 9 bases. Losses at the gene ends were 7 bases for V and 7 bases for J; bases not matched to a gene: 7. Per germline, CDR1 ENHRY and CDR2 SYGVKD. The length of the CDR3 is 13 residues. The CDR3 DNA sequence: TGTGCCATCACCCCGGACAGGGGTGGTGGCTACACCTTC. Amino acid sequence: CAITPDRGGGYTF.

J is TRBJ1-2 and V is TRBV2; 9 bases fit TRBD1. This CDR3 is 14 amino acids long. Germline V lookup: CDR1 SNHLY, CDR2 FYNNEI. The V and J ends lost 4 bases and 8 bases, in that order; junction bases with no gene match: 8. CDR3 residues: CASSGPPTGGGYTF. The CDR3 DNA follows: TGTGCCAGCAGTGGTCCCCCAACAGGGGGCGGCTACACCTTC.

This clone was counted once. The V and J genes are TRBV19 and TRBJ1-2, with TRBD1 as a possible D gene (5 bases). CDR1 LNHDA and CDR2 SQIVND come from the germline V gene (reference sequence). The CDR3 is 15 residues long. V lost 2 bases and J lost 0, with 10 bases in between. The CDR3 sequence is CASSIRSGTNYGYTF. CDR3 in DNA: TGTGCCAGTAGTATACGTTCAGGGACTAACTATGGCTACACCTTC.

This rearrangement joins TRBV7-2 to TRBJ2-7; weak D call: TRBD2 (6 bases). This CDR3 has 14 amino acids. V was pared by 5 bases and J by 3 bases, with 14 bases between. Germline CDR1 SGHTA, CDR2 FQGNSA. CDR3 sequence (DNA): TGTGCCAGCAGCCCACCCCGGACTAACTACGAGCAGTACTTC. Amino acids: CASSPPRTNYEQYF. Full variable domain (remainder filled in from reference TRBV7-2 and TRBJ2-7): GAGVSQSPSNKVTEKGKDVELRCDPISGHTALYWYRQSLGQGLEFLIYFQGNSAPDKSGLPSDRFSAERTGGSVSTLTIQRTQQEDSAVYLCASSPPRTNYEQYFGPGTRLTVT.

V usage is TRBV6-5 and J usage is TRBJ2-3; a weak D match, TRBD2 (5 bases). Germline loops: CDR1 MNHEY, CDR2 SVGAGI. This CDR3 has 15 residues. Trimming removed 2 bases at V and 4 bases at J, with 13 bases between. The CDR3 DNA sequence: TGTGCCAGCAGTTACACCCGGGGTCGCCCAGATACGCAGTATTTT. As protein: CASSYTRGRPDTQYF.

The CDR3 region has the DNA TGTGCCAGCAGCCCCCTTCGAGGTTCCTACAATGAGCAGTTCTTC. Amino acids: CASSPLRGSYNEQFF. The V and J genes are TRBV3-1 (or the pseudogene TRBV3-2) and TRBJ2-1; D is unclear. This CDR3 is 15 amino acids long. V lost 4 bases and J 1 base, leaving 11 bases between the germline ends. Germline CDR1 LGHDT, CDR2 YNNKEL (reference sequence).

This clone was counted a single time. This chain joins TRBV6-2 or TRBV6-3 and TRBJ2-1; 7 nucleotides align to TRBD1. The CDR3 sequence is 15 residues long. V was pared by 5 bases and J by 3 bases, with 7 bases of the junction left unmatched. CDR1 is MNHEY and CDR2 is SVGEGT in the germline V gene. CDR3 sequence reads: CASSPPGTDYNEQFF. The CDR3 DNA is TGTGCCAGCAGTCCACCCGGGACAGACTACAATGAGCAGTTCTTC.

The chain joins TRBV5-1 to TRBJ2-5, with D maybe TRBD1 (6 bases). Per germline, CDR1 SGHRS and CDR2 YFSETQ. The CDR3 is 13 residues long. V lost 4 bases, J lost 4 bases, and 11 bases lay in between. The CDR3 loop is CASSTTGTETQYF. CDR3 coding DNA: TGCGCCAGCAGCACGACAGGAACAGAGACCCAGTACTTC.

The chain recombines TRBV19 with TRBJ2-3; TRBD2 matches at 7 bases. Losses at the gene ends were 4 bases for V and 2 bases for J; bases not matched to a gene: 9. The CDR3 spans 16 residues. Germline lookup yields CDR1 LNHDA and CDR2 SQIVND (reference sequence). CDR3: CASSRGGLFATDTQYF. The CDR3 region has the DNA TGTGCCAGTAGTAGGGGGGGACTATTCGCCACAGATACGCAGTATTTT.

This CDR3 is CASRGAGGFSAVGRTQYF. CDR3 sequence (DNA): TGTGCCAGCCGGGGGGCGGGAGGATTCTCAGCCGTTGGACGGACCCAGTACTTC. This chain connects TRBV5-5 to TRBJ2-5, with 8 bases aligning to TRBD2. V was pared by 7 bases and J by 7 bases, with 24 bases of the junction left unmatched. Germline CDR1 and CDR2: SGHKS and YYEKEE (reference sequence). This CDR3 comprises 18 residues.

This CDR3 is CASSEGLAGGLNEQFF. DNA of the CDR3: TGTGCCAGCAGTGAAGGGCTAGCGGGAGGTCTCAATGAGCAGTTCTTC. V usage is TRBV2 and J usage is TRBJ2-1; 11 bases map to TRBD2. The germline CDR1 and CDR2 sequences are SNHLY and FYNNEI. This CDR3 has 16 residues. V gave up 1 base and J gave up 6 bases; unmatched junction bases: 5.

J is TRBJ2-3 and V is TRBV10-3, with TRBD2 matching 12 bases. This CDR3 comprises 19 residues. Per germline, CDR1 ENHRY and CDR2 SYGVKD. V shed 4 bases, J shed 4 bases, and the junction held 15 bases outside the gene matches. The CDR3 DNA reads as TGTGCCATCAGTGTAAAATGGACTAGCGGGACTCTTCTTGCAGATACGCAGTATTTT. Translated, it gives CAISVKWTSGTLLADTQYF.

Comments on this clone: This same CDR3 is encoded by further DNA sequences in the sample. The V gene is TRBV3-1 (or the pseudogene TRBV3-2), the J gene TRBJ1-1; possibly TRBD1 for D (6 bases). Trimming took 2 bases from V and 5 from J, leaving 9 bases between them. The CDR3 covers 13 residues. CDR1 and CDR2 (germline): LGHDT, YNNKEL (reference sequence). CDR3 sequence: CASSQRGGTEAFF. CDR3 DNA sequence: TGTGCCAGCAGCCAAAGGGGGGGGACTGAAGCTTTCTTT.

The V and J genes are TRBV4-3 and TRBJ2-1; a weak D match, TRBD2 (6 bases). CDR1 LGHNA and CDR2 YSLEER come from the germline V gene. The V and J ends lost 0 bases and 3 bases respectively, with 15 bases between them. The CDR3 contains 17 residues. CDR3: CASSQEGGVANYNEQFF. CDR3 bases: TGCGCCAGCAGCCAAGAGGGGGGAGTAGCGAACTACAATGAGCAGTTCTTC.

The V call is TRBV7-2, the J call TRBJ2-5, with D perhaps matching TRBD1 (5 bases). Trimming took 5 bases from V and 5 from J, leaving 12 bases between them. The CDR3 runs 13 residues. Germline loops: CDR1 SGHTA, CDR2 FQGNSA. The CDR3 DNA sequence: TGTGCCAGCAGCCCCCAGGGTGGGGAGACCCAGTACTTC. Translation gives CASSPQGGETQYF.

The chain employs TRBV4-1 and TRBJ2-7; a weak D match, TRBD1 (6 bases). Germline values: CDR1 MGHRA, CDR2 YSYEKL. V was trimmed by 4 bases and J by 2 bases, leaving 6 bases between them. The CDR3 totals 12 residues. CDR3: CASSRDTYEQYF. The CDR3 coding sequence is TGCGCCAGCAGCCGGGACACCTACGAGCAGTACTTC.

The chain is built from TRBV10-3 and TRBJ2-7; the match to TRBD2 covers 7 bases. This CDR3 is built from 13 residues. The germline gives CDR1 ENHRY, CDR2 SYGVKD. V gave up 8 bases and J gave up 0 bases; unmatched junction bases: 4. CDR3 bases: TGTGCCATCCGTTGGACTAGCTCCTACGAGCAGTACTTC. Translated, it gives CAIRWTSSYEQYF.

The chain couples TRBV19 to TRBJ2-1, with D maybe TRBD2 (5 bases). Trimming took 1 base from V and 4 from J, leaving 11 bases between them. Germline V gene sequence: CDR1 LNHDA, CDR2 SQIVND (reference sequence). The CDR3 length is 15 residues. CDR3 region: CASSIVPRAYNEQFF. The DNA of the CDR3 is TGTGCCAGTAGTATAGTTCCGAGGGCGTACAATGAGCAGTTCTTC.

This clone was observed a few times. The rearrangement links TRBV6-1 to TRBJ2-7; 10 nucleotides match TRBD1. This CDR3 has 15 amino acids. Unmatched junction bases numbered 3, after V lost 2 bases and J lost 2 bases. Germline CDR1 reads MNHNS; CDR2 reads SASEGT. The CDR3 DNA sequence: TGTGCCAGCAGTGAACCGGGGACAGGGGCCTACGAGCAGTACTTC. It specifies CASSEPGTGAYEQYF.